The clone carrying this T cell receptor (beta chain) was detected only a few times. Its antigen is as yet unknown. Study findings and constraints: Tumor-infiltrating Treg TCR alpha and beta sequences overlapped most with tumor naive CD4+ T cells, then blood naive.

This CDR3 has 12 residues. V lost 1 base, J lost 12 bases, and 13 bases lay in between. Germline assignment: CDR1 SGHNT and CDR2 YENEEA. TCRdb recomputed calls from the 5' RACE reads with MiXCR, one row per CDR3 protein. The table lists around 50,000 distinct CDR3 sequences, 25% to 30% of them singletons. The sequenced material came from tumor-infiltrating memory CD4+ T cells sorted from the breast tumor. The subset denotes: memory CD4+ T cells, CD4+CD45RO+CD25-. The chain couples TRBV11-3 to TRBJ2-7; D unresolved. This receptor was taken from a female donor with breast cancer. As DNA, the CDR3 is TGTGCCAGCAGCTTAGCCGACACCCGCGCGTACTTC. Translating it yields CASSLADTRAYF. The entire variable domain, with the rest obtained from reference TRBV11-3 and TRBJ2-7, is as follows: EAGVVQSPRYKIIEKKQPVAFWCNPISGHNTLYWYLQNLGQGPELLIRYENEEAVDDSQLPKDRFSAERLKGVDSTLKIQPAELGDSAVYLCASSLADTRAYFGPGTRLTVT.